Listed here are 30 T cell receptor beta chains from one sample, sequenced in a study of cytomegalovirus exposure and HLA in healthy donors. Researchers ran the PCR with 60 Vbeta and 13 Jbeta primers. TCRdb's copy holds only in-frame clones and misses some; the assay was immunoSEQ multiplex PCR. The sample has approximately 140,000 clones, roughly 77% seen once. Sequences were obtained from PBMCs. Receptor source: a female donor in good health and CMV-seronegative.

V gene TRBV28 combines with J gene TRBJ1-2; the D gene is possibly TRBD1 (6 bases). From germline, CDR1 is MDHEN and CDR2 SYDVKM. This CDR3 has 13 amino acids. Deletions cut 1 base from V and 7 bases from J, with 10 bases between. The chain's CDR3 is CASSLSVRGGYTF. The CDR3 nucleotides are TGTGCCAGCAGTTTATCGGTCAGGGGTGGCTACACCTTC.

The chain couples TRBV6-6 to TRBJ1-2, with a weak D call TRBD1 (5 bases). The CDR3 is 14 residues long. Looked up from germline, CDR1 is MNHNY and CDR2 is SVGAGI (reference sequence). Trimming stripped 7 bases from V and 2 bases from J, with 14 bases between. CDR3 in DNA: TGTGCCAGCACCCAAGGTGCAGGGAACTATGGCTACACCTTC. This sequence encodes CASTQGAGNYGYTF.

The gene calls are TRBV7-9 and TRBJ1-3, with TRBD1 as a possible D gene (5 bases). The CDR3 extends over 15 amino acids. Germline values: CDR1 SEHNR, CDR2 FQNEAQ (reference sequence). Trimming pared 5 bases from V and 1 base from J, leaving 12 bases between. The CDR3 DNA is TGTGCCAGCAGCGTCGGCGGGGGTTCTGGAAACACCATATATTTT. Protein product: CASSVGGGSGNTIYF.

The CDR3 loop is CASSVAGGLGETQYF. The CDR3 nucleotides read TGTGCCAGCAGCGTAGCGGGAGGGTTGGGGGAGACCCAGTACTTC. The chain combines TRBV9 with TRBJ2-5, with 8 bases fitting TRBD2. V lost 0 bases, J lost 5 bases, and 6 bases stayed unmatched. The CDR3 spans 15 residues. The germline V gene encodes CDR1 SGDLS and CDR2 YYNGEE.

The chain links TRBV4-3 to TRBJ2-3; possible D gene TRBD2, 5 bases. This CDR3 region has 13 residues. The V end lost 1 base, the J end lost 8 bases, and 10 bases lay between the germline ends. Germline loops: CDR1 LGHNA, CDR2 YSLEER. The CDR3, as DNA: TGCGCCAGCAGCCAAGCCGAGGGCGGTACGCAGTATTTT. Its protein is CASSQAEGGTQYF.

This clone was detected a few times. V gene TRBV30 combines with J gene TRBJ2-1; 10 bases agree with TRBD2. After removal of 1 base from V and 8 bases from J, the junction contained 5 bases not matched to a gene. The CDR3 covers 14 residues. Germline loops: CDR1 GTSNPN, CDR2 SVGIG (reference sequence). As DNA, the CDR3 is TGTGCCTGGAGTGAGCTAGCGGGAGAAGATGAGCAGTTCTTC. It encodes CAWSELAGEDEQFF.

The chain recombines TRBV4-1 with TRBJ1-4, with D unclear. The CDR3 has 17 residues. V was pared by 7 bases and J by 1 base, with 19 bases between. Per the germline V gene, CDR1 is MGHRA and CDR2 is YSYEKL. CDR3 region: CASTAGLVRRTNEKLFF. CDR3 DNA: TGCGCCAGCACCGCGGGATTAGTCAGGAGAACTAATGAAAAACTGTTTTTT.

J is TRBJ2-5 and V is TRBV5-4; TRBD2 matches at 7 bases. There are 15 residues in the CDR3. V shed 0 bases and J 1 base; nucleotides not matched to a gene: 3. Per germline, CDR1 SGHNT and CDR2 YYREEE (reference sequence). The CDR3, as DNA: TGTGCCAGCAGCTTGGGACTAGCTTCCCAAGAGACCCAGTACTTC. It yields the protein CASSLGLASQETQYF.

V and J are TRBV19 and TRBJ2-1; D may be TRBD1 (6 bases). Germline CDR1 LNHDA, CDR2 SQIVND (reference sequence). This CDR3 contains 14 residues. The V end was cut by 6 bases, the J end by 9 bases, with 18 bases between. The CDR3 sequence: CASRGTGHGGEQFF. The DNA of the CDR3 is TGTGCCAGTAGGGGCACAGGGCATGGTGGTGAGCAGTTCTTC.

The rearrangement uses TRBV7-2 and TRBJ2-1, with D perhaps TRBD1 (6 bases). Germline V gene lookup returns CDR1 SGHTA and CDR2 FQGNSA. CDR3 length: 14 residues. Trimming shortened V by 1 base and J by 5 bases, and 9 bases separated the two germline ends. For the CDR3, the DNA is TGTGCCAGCAGCTTAGAGTACAGGGACAATGAGCAGTTCTTC. Amino acid sequence: CASSLEYRDNEQFF.

This clone was observed once. CDR3 protein: CASSNPGQSPSYEQYF. The CDR3 bases are TGTGCCAGCAGCAACCCTGGACAGAGTCCTTCCTACGAGCAGTACTTC. The gene calls are TRBV2 and TRBJ2-7; tentatively, D is TRBD1 (6 bases). CDR1 is SNHLY and CDR2 is FYNNEI in the germline V gene. Deletions cut 6 bases from V and 1 base from J, with 19 bases between. This CDR3 region has 16 residues.

The chain has TRBV6-6 and TRBJ2-7, with 8 bases aligning to TRBD1. The junction had 9 bases not matched to a gene; V was cut back by 6 bases and J by 5 bases. The germline V gene encodes CDR1 MNHNY and CDR2 SVGAGI (reference sequence). This CDR3 is 14 amino acids long. CDR3 sequence: CASRDGTGANEQYF. In DNA, the CDR3 is TGTGCCAGCAGGGACGGGACAGGTGCCAACGAGCAGTACTTC.

This clone was seen once. The chain combines TRBV4-3 with TRBJ2-1; TRBD1 matches at 7 bases. Losses at the gene ends were 1 base for V and 5 bases for J; bases not matched to a gene: 2. CDR1 and CDR2 (germline): LGHNA, YSLEER. The CDR3 totals 14 residues. The CDR3 region is CASSQVTGDNEQFF. CDR3 nucleotides: TGCGCCAGCAGCCAAGTTACAGGGGACAATGAGCAGTTCTTC.

The CDR3 sequence: CSVPGLANEQFF. The CDR3 DNA is TGCAGCGTTCCGGGACTAGCAAATGAGCAGTTCTTC. V usage is TRBV29-1 and J usage is TRBJ2-1, with 9 bases that match TRBD2. Germline assignment: CDR1 SQVTM and CDR2 ANQGSEA. The CDR3 spans 12 residues. The trim removed 5 bases at V and 7 bases at J, leaving 3 bases unmatched.

This clone was observed at least ten times. The J gene is TRBJ1-5, the V gene TRBV28; tentative D call: TRBD1 (6 bases). The CDR3 covers 14 residues. From germline, CDR1 is MDHEN and CDR2 SYDVKM. V was cut by 7 bases and J by 1 base, with 11 bases left in between. The CDR3, as DNA: TGTGCCAGCAAAGGGGGTCGAAGCAATCAGCCCCAGCATTTT. It translates to CASKGGRSNQPQHF. The complete variable domain, with remaining parts taken from reference TRBV28 and TRBJ1-5, reads DVKVTQSSRYLVKRTGEKVFLECVQDMDHENMFWYRQDPGLGLRLIYFSYDVKMKEKGDIPEGYSVSREKKERFSLILESASTNQTSMYLCASKGGRSNQPQHFGDGTRLSIL.

This clone came up a few times. This chain links TRBV6-1 with TRBJ2-2, with 7 bases fitting TRBD1. V shed 4 bases and J 8 bases; nucleotides not matched to a gene: 10. Looked up from germline, CDR1 is MNHNS and CDR2 is SASEGT. The length of the CDR3 is 15 residues. In DNA, the CDR3 is TGTGCCAGCAGTGGTAGACAGGGCGGTATAGGGGAGCTGTTTTTT. Translating it yields CASSGRQGGIGELFF.

The chain carries TRBV2 and TRBJ2-5, with 14 nucleotides matching TRBD2. This CDR3 has 16 amino acids. Germline values: CDR1 SNHLY, CDR2 FYNNEI. The V and J ends lost 7 bases and 2 bases, in that order; junction bases with no gene match: 6. This CDR3 is CASMIGLAGGQETQYF. The CDR3 DNA reads as TGTGCCAGCATGATCGGACTAGCGGGGGGACAAGAGACCCAGTACTTC.

The rearrangement joins TRBV7-2 to TRBJ2-7; D possibly corresponds to TRBD1 (6 bases). Trimming left V 1 base short and J 6 bases short, with 22 bases between. The CDR3 runs to 17 residues. CDR1 is SGHTA, CDR2 FQGNSA, per germline. CDR3: CASSLDAGSGASGEQYF. The CDR3, as DNA: TGTGCCAGCAGCTTAGACGCGGGCTCAGGGGCCTCCGGCGAGCAGTACTTC.

This chain joins TRBV10-3 and TRBJ1-4; D is possibly TRBD1 (6 bases). Germline CDR1 ENHRY, CDR2 SYGVKD. V lost 2 bases, J lost 5 bases, and 9 bases lay in between. The CDR3 totals 14 residues. The CDR3 DNA sequence: TGTGCCATCAGTGAGAGGCAGGGGAATGAAAAACTGTTTTTT. Translated: CAISERQGNEKLFF.

This chain links TRBV19 with TRBJ2-7, with 10 bases lining up with TRBD2. The germline CDR1 and CDR2 sequences are LNHDA and SQIVND (reference sequence). The CDR3 spans 16 residues. Trimming took 5 bases from V and 7 from J; bases not matched to a gene: 14. CDR3 coding DNA: TGTGCCAGTAGTGGGCCTAGCGGGAGTGGTGAATGGGAGCAGTACTTC. It yields the protein CASSGPSGSGEWEQYF.

V is TRBV28 and J is TRBJ1-3; D call uncertain. The CDR3 has 14 amino acids. The ends were cut back, 3 bases at V and 9 bases at J, with 15 bases in the middle. Germline lookup yields CDR1 MDHEN and CDR2 SYDVKM. The DNA of the CDR3 is TGTGCCAGCAGTTTGGGCCCAAACCAAAGCACCATATATTTT. Amino acid sequence: CASSLGPNQSTIYF.

This clone was picked up a small number of times. This sequence joins TRBV14 and TRBJ1-2, with 7 positions matching TRBD1. Germline CDR1 reads SGHDN; CDR2 reads FVKESK. The CDR3 runs to 13 residues. The junction had 5 bases not matched to a gene; V was cut back by 4 bases and J by 6 bases. CDR3 nucleotide sequence: TGTGCCAGCAGCCCAAGACAGGGAGATGGCTACACCTTC. It translates to CASSPRQGDGYTF.

This rearrangement joins TRBV30 to TRBJ1-2, with D possibly being TRBD1 (5 bases). This CDR3 has 12 residues. V was cut by 5 bases and J by 8 bases, with 15 bases left in between. CDR1 is GTSNPN, CDR2 SVGIG, per germline (reference sequence). CDR3 DNA: TGTGCCTGGGGGGGGAGTGGATGCGGCTACACCTTC. As protein: CAWGGSGCGYTF.

The rearrangement links TRBV6-5 to TRBJ1-5; 8 nucleotides align to TRBD1. Per the germline V gene, CDR1 is MNHEY and CDR2 is SVGAGI. CDR3 length: 15 amino acids. J was trimmed by 5 bases and V by 6 bases; bases with no gene match: 9. This CDR3 is CASRRDRTHDQPQHF. CDR3 in DNA: TGTGCCAGCAGGCGGGACAGGACCCATGATCAGCCCCAGCATTTT.

This rearrangement joins TRBV11-3 to TRBJ2-7, with a tentative D call TRBD2 (5 bases). This CDR3 is built from 14 residues. Per the germline V gene, CDR1 is SGHNT and CDR2 is YENEEA. V lost 0 bases and J 5 bases, leaving 11 bases between the germline ends. The CDR3, as DNA: TGTGCCAGCAGCTTAGATCCCGGACTCCACGAGCAGTACTTC. Translated: CASSLDPGLHEQYF.

This sequence joins TRBV23-1 and TRBJ2-3, with 9 positions matching TRBD1. TRBV23-1 is an ORF for which the function is uncertain. The CDR3 sequence is 17 residues long. With V trimmed by 2 bases and J by 5 bases, 11 bases remained unmatched. DNA of the CDR3: TGCGCCAGCAGTCAACCCGCCGGGACAGGGAAAGGAGATACGCAGTATTTT. This gives the protein CASSQPAGTGKGDTQYF.

The V gene is TRBV7-3, the J gene TRBJ2-1; the match to TRBD1 covers 9 bases. The CDR3 has 15 residues. CDR1 is SGHTA and CDR2 is FQGTGA in the germline V gene. The trim removed 2 bases at V and 9 bases at J, leaving 8 bases unmatched. The CDR3 loop is CASSLGDRESGEQFF. As DNA, the CDR3 is TGTGCCAGCAGCTTAGGGGACAGGGAGAGTGGTGAGCAGTTCTTC.

The chain is built from TRBV10-2 and TRBJ2-5, with 11 bases aligning to TRBD1. Trimming at V came to 0 bases and at J to 5 bases, leaving 5 bases not matched to a gene. CDR1 WSHSY and CDR2 SAAADI come from the germline V gene. The CDR3 loop spans 16 amino acids. The CDR3 DNA is TGCGCCAGCAGTGAGTCGAGGACAGGGGGCGCGGAGACCCAGTACTTC. Its protein is CASSESRTGGAETQYF.

V gene TRBV11-2 combines with J gene TRBJ2-5; D might be TRBD1 (5 bases). Deletions cut 1 base from V and 4 bases from J, with 10 bases between. This CDR3 has 14 amino acids. The V gene's germline CDR1 is SGHAT and CDR2 FQNNGV. CDR3: CASSLVGAGETQYF. For the CDR3, the DNA is TGTGCCAGCAGCTTAGTTGGGGCCGGAGAGACCCAGTACTTC. Together with reference TRBV11-2 and TRBJ2-5, the CDR3 gives the full variable domain: EAGVAQSPRYKIIEKRQSVAFWCNPISGHATLYWYQQILGQGPKLLIQFQNNGVVDDSQLPKDRFSAERLKGVDSTLKIQPAKLEDSAVYLCASSLVGAGETQYFGPGTRLLVL.

The rearrangement uses TRBV30 and TRBJ1-1; D not resolved. The CDR3 loop spans 12 amino acids. V lost 1 base and J 6 bases, leaving 9 bases between the germline ends. CDR1 and CDR2 from the germline V gene are GTSNPN and SVGIG (reference sequence). The chain's CDR3 is CAWSGGGPEAFF. The CDR3 coding sequence is TGTGCCTGGAGTGGAGGCGGTCCTGAAGCTTTCTTT.